This T cell receptor beta chain was recorded in a study of T-cell memory formation after mild COVID-19. V gave up 2 bases and J gave up 12 bases, with 14 bases separating them. The CDR3 consists of 13 residues. Germline V gene lookup returns CDR1 SNHLY and CDR2 FYNNEI. MiXCR, applied by TCRdb to the 5' RACE reads, yields one record per CDR3 protein. The table records 450,000 to 650,000 distinct CDR3 sequences, about a fifth of them present only once. The chain carries TRBV2 and TRBJ2-1; D gene unclear. The sequence was collected from an adult woman who had mild COVID-19 (a few samples of this study predate the infection). Cell type and time point are not known. The specimen sequenced was PBMCs or a T cell subset sorted from them (not recorded which). The CDR3 loop reads CASSETRYNRQFF. The CDR3, as DNA: TGTGCCAGCAGTGAAACTCGTTACAATAGGCAGTTCTTC. Full variable domain (rest looked up from reference TRBV2 and TRBJ2-1): EPEVTQTPSHQVTQMGQEVILRCVPISNHLYFYWYRQILGQKVEFLVSFYNNEISEKSEIFDDQFSVERPDGSNFTLKIRSTKLEDSAMYFCASSETRYNRQFFGPGTRLTVL.